A selection of T cell receptor beta chains follows, all from one sample in a study of long-term antiretroviral therapy in people with HIV. Libraries were prepared by immunoSEQ multiplex PCR; TCRdb keeps only in-frame clonotypes and omits some of them. The sample carries roughly 34,000 clones, approximately 95% recorded once. The sample consisted of unsorted PBMCs, taken around 5.5 years after starting antiretroviral therapy. All receptors come from a woman between 50 and 59 years old with HIV. The CDR3 runs from the conserved cysteine through the conserved F or W. The D gene is left open where the match is weak. Size is stated for part of the rows, as once, few or many counts, or as a class when the clone is expanded.

TRBV4-1,NA,TRBD2,TRBJ2-5,TGCGCCAGCAGCCCTACTAGCGGGGGAATACAAGAGACCCAGTACTTC,CASSPTSGGIQETQYF
TRBV7-7,NA,NA,TRBJ2-1,TGTGCTAGCAGCTTAGACACACACAATGAGCAGTTCTTC,CASSLDTHNEQFF
TRBV29-1,NA,NA,TRBJ2-7,TGCAGCGTTTCCCCACAGGGTTCCTACGAGCAGTACTTC,CSVSPQGSYEQYF
TRBV11-2,NA,NA,TRBJ2-5,TGTGCCAGCAGCTTAGGGCCGGGACGGAGCCAAGAGACCCAGTACTTC,CASSLGPGRSQETQYF
TRBV14,NA,NA,TRBJ1-2,TGTGCCAGCAGCCAAGATAGGAGGGGCACTAACTATGGCTACACCTTC,CASSQDRRGTNYGYTF
TRBV14,few,NA,TRBJ2-2,TGTGCCAGCAGCCAAGCGGAGGGGGAGGTCACCGGGGAGCTGTTTTTT,CASSQAEGEVTGELFF
TRBV1,NA,NA,TRBJ2-4,TGCACCAGCAGCCAAGATGGGCTAGCGGGGGACCCATGGAGAAACATTCAGTACTTC,CTSSQDGLAGDPWRNIQYF
TRBV5-4,NA,NA,TRBJ2-2,TGTGCCAGCAGCCCCGGGGGGCTGAACACCGGGGAGCTGTTTTTT,CASSPGGLNTGELFF
TRBV7-9,NA,NA,TRBJ2-1,TGTGCCAGCAGCTTATTAGGGAATGGTGAGCAGTTCTTC,CASSLLGNGEQFF
TRBV6-4,NA,NA,TRBJ2-3,TGTGCCAGCAGCAGGAGTCATTCCACAGATACGCAGTATTTT,CASSRSHSTDTQYF
TRBV19,NA,NA,TRBJ1-1,TGTGCCAGTAGTCCCACAGGGTTCGCTGAAGCTTTCTTT,CASSPTGFAEAFF
TRBV5-1,NA,NA,TRBJ1-1,TGCGCCAGCAGCTTGTTTACAGGGCCCACTGAAGCTTTCTTT,CASSLFTGPTEAFF
TRBV7-3,NA,TRBD2,TRBJ2-1,TGTGCCAGCAGCTTAACGGCCCCGGGACTAGCGGGAGCGCAGTTCTTC,CASSLTAPGLAGAQFF
TRBV19,NA,NA,TRBJ2-3,TGTGCCAGTAGTATAGGAGTTGGAAGAGGAACAGATACGCAGTATTTT,CASSIGVGRGTDTQYF
TRBV30,NA,NA,TRBJ1-1,TGTGCCTGGGGGGACGGCCGATTTCCTTTTGAAGCTTTCTTT,CAWGDGRFPFEAFF
TRBV12-5,NA,TRBD1,TRBJ2-3,TGTGCTAGTGGATGGGACGGACAGGGCACAGATACGCAGTATTTT,CASGWDGQGTDTQYF
TRBV4-3,NA,NA,TRBJ1-4,TGCGCCAGCAGCCAAGAAGGGAGGTATGAAGAAAAACTGTTTTTT,CASSQEGRYEEKLFF
TRBV30,NA,NA,TRBJ1-3,TGTGCCTGGAGTCCCAGGCGGGGGACTGGAAACACCATATATTTT,CAWSPRRGTGNTIYF
TRBV19,NA,NA,TRBJ1-2,TGTGCCAGTAGGGCCAGCAACTATGGCTACACCTTC,CASRASNYGYTF
TRBV27,NA,NA,TRBJ2-3,TGTGCCAGCAGTTATGGGACAGATACGCAGTATTTT,CASSYGTDTQYF
TRBV7-2,NA,NA,TRBJ1-2,TGTGCCAGCAGCTTTATCGGGACGGGTAACTATGGCTACACCTTC,CASSFIGTGNYGYTF
TRBV30,NA,NA,TRBJ1-1,TGTGCCTGGAGTTCAGCATGGGGGGGGAACACTGAAGCTTTCTTT,CAWSSAWGGNTEAFF
TRBV20-1,NA,TRBD2,TRBJ2-3,TGCAGTGCGCGACTAGCGGGGTTTACGCATTTT,CSARLAGFTHF
TRBV2,NA,NA,TRBJ1-2,TGTGCCAGCAGTGAAGGTTTAGGCAGGGAGTACTATGGCTACACCTTC,CASSEGLGREYYGYTF
TRBV30,NA,TRBD2,TRBJ2-7,TGTGCCTTGCGGGGGACTCGAACCTACGAGCAGTACTTC,CALRGTRTYEQYF
TRBV11-2,NA,NA,TRBJ2-7,TGTGCCAGCAGCTTGGGGCGGAGGGAGCAGTACTTC,CASSLGRREQYF
TRBV2,NA,NA,TRBJ1-4,TGTGCCAGCAGTGGATCCGTTTCAACTAATGAAAAACTGTTTTTT,CASSGSVSTNEKLFF
TRBV5-1,once,TRBD1,TRBJ2-1,TGCGCCAGCGGCGGACAGGGGATTTACAATGAGCAGTTCTTC,CASGGQGIYNEQFF